The 20 T cell receptor beta chains presented below share a single source sample, sequenced in a study of blood T cell repertoires in COVID-19. Produced via immunoSEQ multiplex PCR; TCRdb's table is partial and in-frame only. The sample shows about 34,000 clones, roughly three quarters of them seen only once. Sequenced sample: peripheral blood. Receptors were obtained from a human donor in a cohort sampled during active COVID-19.

This clone has only one observation. This chain's CDR3 is CASSRTELTEAFF. The CDR3, as DNA: TGTGCCAGTAGTAGGACAGAACTTACTGAAGCTTTCTTT. The chain carries TRBV19 and TRBJ1-1; D perhaps matches TRBD1 (6 bases). V was cut by 4 bases and J by 5 bases, with 11 bases left in between. The germline gives CDR1 LNHDA, CDR2 SQIVND (reference sequence). This CDR3 has 13 amino acids.

This sequence joins TRBV19 and TRBJ1-6; 8 positions agree with TRBD1. Germline-derived CDR1 and CDR2 are LNHDA and SQIVND (reference sequence). This CDR3 contains 15 residues. V was pared by 10 bases and J by 0 bases, with 5 bases of the junction left unmatched. The CDR3 coding sequence is TGTGCCACCGGGACAGGTGTCTCCTATAATTCACCCCTCCACTTT. Its protein product is CATGTGVSYNSPLHF.

The chain combines TRBV2 with TRBJ2-5; D possibly corresponds to TRBD1 (6 bases). CDR3 length equals 13 residues. Trimming took 4 bases from V and 5 from J, leaving 11 bases between them. Germline V gene lookup returns CDR1 SNHLY and CDR2 FYNNEI. The CDR3 nucleotides are TGTGCCAGCAGTGGTACAGGGTCGGAGACCCAGTACTTC. Translated: CASSGTGSETQYF.

This chain joins TRBV6-5 and TRBJ2-1, with 13 bases lining up with TRBD2. The CDR3 is 15 amino acids. Germline assignment: CDR1 MNHEY and CDR2 SVGAGI. The V gene end was trimmed by 10 bases and the J gene end by 8 bases; junction bases not matched to a gene: 11. The CDR3 spells CANSRTSGSLDEQFF. The CDR3 DNA reads as TGTGCCAACTCCCGGACTAGCGGGAGCCTCGATGAGCAGTTCTTC.

V and J are TRBV5-1 and TRBJ2-1; 7 bases are shared with TRBD1. V gave up 0 bases and J gave up 7 bases; unmatched junction bases: 10. CDR1 SGHRS and CDR2 YFSETQ come from the germline V gene. The length of the CDR3 is 16 residues. CDR3 sequence (DNA): TGCGCCAGCAGCTTGGAGCCCCGCAGGGGGTGGAATGAGCAGTTCTTC. Translating it yields CASSLEPRRGWNEQFF.

V gene TRBV5-1 combines with J gene TRBJ1-3, with 7 bases fitting TRBD1. In germline, CDR1 is SGHRS, CDR2 YFSETQ. The CDR3 is 16 amino acids. After removal of 2 bases from V and 7 bases from J, the junction contained 12 bases not matched to a gene. The CDR3 nucleotides are TGCGCCAGCAGCTTCGGGACAGCCGCAGGGCGGAACACCATATATTTT. Residues: CASSFGTAAGRNTIYF.

V usage is TRBV19 and J usage is TRBJ2-1; 14 nucleotides match TRBD2. CDR1 is LNHDA, CDR2 SQIVND, per germline (reference sequence). The V and J ends lost 5 bases and 7 bases, in that order; junction bases with no gene match: 1. This CDR3 is built from 14 residues. As DNA, the CDR3 is TGTGCCAGTAGTCGGACTAGCGGGAGGAATGAGCAGTTCTTC. It yields the protein CASSRTSGRNEQFF.

The chain joins TRBV6-5 to TRBJ1-2; 10 bases line up with TRBD1. The CDR3 extends over 13 amino acids. With 4 bases clipped from V and 7 bases from J, the junction kept 3 bases outside the gene matches. Germline V gene sequence: CDR1 MNHEY, CDR2 SVGAGI. CDR3 sequence: CASSSTGGRGYTF. The CDR3, as DNA: TGTGCCAGCAGTTCGACAGGGGGCCGTGGCTACACCTTC.

V is TRBV23-1 and J is TRBJ2-1; the match to TRBD2 covers 10 bases. TRBV23-1 is labeled an ORF, and its function is uncertain. V shed 2 bases and J 12 bases; nucleotides not matched to a gene: 10. This CDR3 is 15 amino acids long. The CDR3 DNA sequence: TGCGCCAGCAGTCAAGAAGCAGCGGGAGGGCCTGGGCAGTTCTTC. Translated: CASSQEAAGGPGQFF.

V usage is TRBV6-2 or TRBV6-3 and J usage is TRBJ1-6; 8 nucleotides line up with TRBD1. The germline CDR1 and CDR2 sequences are MNHEY and SVGEGT. CDR3 length equals 14 residues. V shed 2 bases and J 9 bases; nucleotides not matched to a gene: 3. The CDR3 DNA is TGTGCCAGCAGTTACGAGCAGGGGGCTTCACCCCTCCACTTT. Protein: CASSYEQGASPLHF.

Only one count was recorded for this clone. The CDR3 spells CASSLGRLAGVNEQFF. The CDR3 DNA reads TGTGCCAGCAGCTTAGGTCGACTAGCGGGGGTCAATGAGCAGTTCTTC. The chain employs TRBV11-2 and TRBJ2-1; 12 nucleotides match TRBD2. V dropped 1 base and J dropped 6; count of bases not matched to a gene: 4. Germline loops: CDR1 SGHAT, CDR2 FQNNGV. The CDR3 sequence is 16 residues long.

The chain is built from TRBV5-1 and TRBJ1-5; no clear D. Germline V lookup: CDR1 SGHRS, CDR2 YFSETQ. The CDR3 covers 15 residues. The V end was cut by 0 bases, the J end by 2 bases, with 9 bases between. CDR3 DNA sequence: TGCGCCAGCAGCTTGGGAGGTCCGGGCAATCAGCCCCAGCATTTT. Translated, it gives CASSLGGPGNQPQHF.

As DNA, the CDR3 is TGTGCCAGCAGTTTCGGGACAGGCTATGGCTACACCTTC. Translation: CASSFGTGYGYTF. The rearrangement joins TRBV6-5 to TRBJ1-2; 8 nucleotides line up with TRBD1. The germline gives CDR1 MNHEY, CDR2 SVGAGI. This CDR3 spans 13 amino acids. V shed 4 bases, J shed 4 bases, and the junction held 2 bases outside the gene matches.

This chain links TRBV19 with TRBJ1-2; D is uncertain. In germline, CDR1 is LNHDA, CDR2 SQIVND (reference sequence). V was pared by 6 bases and J by 0 bases, with 11 bases between. This CDR3 contains 14 residues. The CDR3 sequence is CASSSSYPNYGYTF. The CDR3 DNA reads TGTGCCAGTAGCAGTTCATATCCTAACTATGGCTACACCTTC.

This chain uses TRBV28 with TRBJ2-1; 10 positions agree with TRBD2. The V gene's germline CDR1 is MDHEN and CDR2 SYDVKM. Unmatched junction bases numbered 17, after V lost 2 bases and J lost 4 bases. CDR3 length equals 20 residues. DNA of the CDR3: TGTGCCAGCAGTTTAAGTCGTTGGACTAGCGGAGCACGGGAATACAATGAGCAGTTCTTC. It is translated as CASSLSRWTSGAREYNEQFF.

The chain joins TRBV6-5 to TRBJ2-1; TRBD2 agrees at 11 bases. Germline CDR1 MNHEY, CDR2 SVGAGI. The CDR3 is 14 amino acids. The V and J ends lost 6 bases and 7 bases, in that order; junction bases with no gene match: 5. The CDR3, as DNA: TGTGCCAGCAGGCTAGCGGGAGGAACGAATGAGCAGTTCTTC. Its translation: CASRLAGGTNEQFF.

This clone was observed a handful of times. V gene TRBV2 combines with J gene TRBJ1-2; 9 positions match TRBD1. The CDR3 runs 13 residues. The germline gives CDR1 SNHLY, CDR2 FYNNEI. Trimming cost V 5 bases and J 7 bases; bases outside gene matches: 5. The CDR3 sequence: CASSRDRESGYTF. CDR3 nucleotide sequence: TGTGCCAGCAGTCGGGACAGGGAGTCTGGCTACACCTTC.

The genes are TRBV11-2 and TRBJ1-4; the D gene is possibly TRBD1 (6 bases). This CDR3 has 16 residues. Germline V lookup: CDR1 SGHAT, CDR2 FQNNGV. The ends were cut back, 6 bases at V and 7 bases at J, with 21 bases in the middle. Here the CDR3 reads CASRDWAGAQAEKLFF. CDR3 DNA: TGTGCCAGCAGAGATTGGGCAGGGGCCCAAGCTGAAAAACTGTTTTTT.

This chain joins TRBV11-2 and TRBJ2-3, with 11 bases that match TRBD2. The CDR3 is 16 residues long. V trimming: 4 bases; J trimming: 2 bases; junction bases outside the gene matches: 5. Germline V CDR1 and CDR2: SGHAT, FQNNGV. This CDR3 is CASSSRLAGSTDTQYF. DNA for the CDR3: TGTGCCAGCAGCTCTCGACTAGCGGGGTCCACAGATACGCAGTATTTT.

The chain links TRBV9 to TRBJ2-2; perhaps TRBD2 as D (5 bases). The CDR3 has 13 residues. Germline values: CDR1 SGDLS, CDR2 YYNGEE. With 2 bases removed from V and 6 bases from J, the gap between germline ends came to 8 bases. CDR3 DNA: TGTGCCAGCAGCGTCGGGGTCCCCGGGGAGCTGTTTTTT. Protein sequence: CASSVGVPGELFF.